Below, 16 T cell receptor beta chains from the same sample are listed, as sequenced in a study of T cells in Graves' hyperthyroidism and ophthalmopathy. RNA transcripts yielded amplified TCR beta CDR3 regions. When the TCR CDR3 underwent first-round RT-PCR, the HTBI primer set was used. A single record per CDR3 protein comes from TCRdb applying MiXCR to the multiplex PCR reads. Seen here are 500,000 to 750,000 distinct CDR3 sequences, more than 15% observed once, and the top ten hold roughly 7.3%. Source material: blood. The receptors were sampled from a woman aged 25 to 39 with Graves' hyperthyroidism.

The chain employs TRBV5-1 and TRBJ2-5, with 12 positions matching TRBD2. The germline V gene has CDR1 SGHRS and CDR2 YFSETQ. The CDR3 sequence is 18 residues long. Unmatched junction bases numbered 12, after V lost 1 base and J lost 5 bases. CDR3 coding DNA: TGCGCCAGCAGCTTGTTTCGCCGACTAGCGGGAGCACCGGAGACCCAGTACTTC. Translation gives CASSLFRRLAGAPETQYF. Combining the CDR3 with reference TRBV5-1 and TRBJ2-5 gives the whole variable domain KAGVTQTPRYLIKTRGQQVTLSCSPISGHRSVSWYQQTPGQGLQFLFEYFSETQRNKGNFPGRFSGRQFSNSRSEMNVSTLELGDSALYLCASSLFRRLAGAPETQYFGPGTRLLVL.

This clonotype was found many times. The chain combines TRBV20-1 with TRBJ2-1; D is unresolved. The CDR3 length is 10 residues. The V end lost 1 base, the J end lost 10 bases, and 5 bases lay between the germline ends. The germline CDR1 and CDR2 sequences are DFQATT and SNEGSKA (reference sequence). CDR3 region: CSARGTEQFF. The DNA for the CDR3 is TGCAGTGCTAGAGGGACCGAGCAGTTCTTC.

This clonotype was detected only a few times. The chain has TRBV13 and TRBJ1-1; D is unclear. Trimming stripped 2 bases from V and 1 base from J, with 11 bases between. This CDR3 comprises 15 residues. CDR1 is PRHDT and CDR2 is FYEKMQ in the germline V gene (reference sequence). The CDR3 DNA sequence: TGTGCCAGCAGCTTATACAAACCCCCGAACACTGAAGCTTTCTTT. Protein product: CASSLYKPPNTEAFF. Combining the CDR3 with reference TRBV13 and TRBJ1-1 gives the whole variable domain AAGVIQSPRHLIKEKRETATLKCYPIPRHDTVYWYQQGPGQDPQFLISFYEKMQSDKGSIPDRFSAQQFSDYHSELNMSSLELGDSALYFCASSLYKPPNTEAFFGQGTRLTVV.

This clonotype was seen more than once but under ten times. This sequence joins TRBV10-3 and TRBJ2-7; perhaps TRBD1 as D (6 bases). Trimming shortened V by 0 bases and J by 7 bases, and 13 bases separated the two germline ends. CDR1 is ENHRY and CDR2 is SYGVKD in the germline V gene. This CDR3 is built from 14 residues. Here the CDR3 DNA reads TGTGCCATCAGTGAGTCGATGGGGGCCCCGGAGCAGTACTTC. Translation gives CAISESMGAPEQYF.

This clonotype was seen more than once but under ten times. The V gene is TRBV6-2 or TRBV6-3, the J gene TRBJ2-3; the D gene is possibly TRBD2 (6 bases). V shed 5 bases and J shed 4 bases, with 13 bases lying between them. This CDR3 has 14 residues. The germline V gene has CDR1 MNHEY and CDR2 SVGEGT. DNA for the CDR3: TGTGCCAGCAGTCGACTAGATCGGGCAGATACGCAGTATTTT. This translates into CASSRLDRADTQYF.

This clonotype was observed at least ten times. The chain employs TRBV12-3 or TRBV12-4 and TRBJ1-1; D remains unclear. V was shortened by 5 bases and J by 5 bases, with 21 bases between the two germline ends. CDR3 length: 16 residues. The CDR3 loop reads CASSQRQLSQRTEAFF. CDR3 bases: TGTGCCAGCAGTCAACGCCAACTTTCGCAGAGGACTGAAGCTTTCTTT.

V usage is TRBV7-2 and J usage is TRBJ2-1; D could derive from TRBD1 or TRBD2 (5 bases each). Germline V gene data show CDR1 as SGHTA and CDR2 as FQGNSA. V was pared by 6 bases and J by 9 bases, with 9 bases between. The CDR3 loop spans 11 amino acids. DNA of the CDR3: TGTGCCAGCAGTTACGGGGCTGAGCAGTTCTTC. It encodes CASSYGAEQFF.

Ten or more counts support this clonotype. J is TRBJ1-3 and V is TRBV12-3 or TRBV12-4, with a possible D match to TRBD1 (5 bases). The CDR3 is 15 amino acids. The V end lost 1 base, the J end lost 4 bases, and 11 bases lay between the germline ends. CDR3 sequence: CASSLEAGLGNTIYF. CDR3 bases: TGTGCCAGCAGTTTAGAGGCAGGGCTAGGAAACACCATATATTTT.

The chain employs TRBV20-1 and TRBJ2-4, with TRBD1 matching over 7 bases. Germline assignment: CDR1 DFQATT and CDR2 SNEGSKA (reference sequence). This CDR3 spans 15 amino acids. With 8 bases clipped from V and 4 bases from J, the junction kept 14 bases outside the gene matches. CDR3 residues: CSPSSLGQTKNIQYF. Written as DNA, the CDR3 is TGCAGTCCCTCGTCCTTGGGACAGACAAAAAACATTCAGTACTTC.

This clonotype was seen many times. The genes are TRBV6-2 or TRBV6-3 and TRBJ2-7, with no clear D. V lost 7 bases, J lost 3 bases, and 7 bases lay in between. This CDR3 is 11 amino acids long. Germline-derived CDR1 and CDR2 are MNHEY and SVGEGT. The DNA of the CDR3 is TGTGCCAGCACTAATAACTACGAGCAGTACTTC. Translating it yields CASTNNYEQYF.

The chain joins TRBV20-1 to TRBJ2-7; perhaps TRBD2 as D (6 bases). V was clipped by 4 bases and J by 4 bases, with 14 bases between them. CDR3 length: 13 residues. Looked up from germline, CDR1 is DFQATT and CDR2 is SNEGSKA (reference sequence). As DNA, the CDR3 is TGCAGTGCTATAGCTAGCGCCAGATACGAGCAGTACTTC. This codes for CSAIASARYEQYF.

V gene TRBV10-3 combines with J gene TRBJ2-2; TRBD2 matches 11 bases. This CDR3 is built from 18 residues. The V gene end was trimmed by 3 bases and the J gene end by 1 base; junction bases not matched to a gene: 7. Germline values: CDR1 ENHRY, CDR2 SYGVKD. The CDR3 DNA is TGTGCCATCAGTGAAGCTGGGACTAGCGGATTGAACACCGGGGAGCTGTTTTTT. Residues: CAISEAGTSGLNTGELFF.

This clonotype was observed a few times. The V and J genes are TRBV30 and TRBJ2-4; 8 bases are a match to TRBD2. Losses at the gene ends were 0 bases for V and 0 bases for J; bases not matched to a gene: 1. Germline V gives CDR1 GTSNPN, CDR2 SVGIG (reference sequence). CDR3 length equals 15 residues. The CDR3 is CAWSVRGGAKNIQYF. CDR3 nucleotide sequence: TGTGCCTGGAGTGTACGGGGGGGAGCCAAAAACATTCAGTACTTC.

This clonotype was counted ten times or more. V gene TRBV5-1 combines with J gene TRBJ1-1, with 10 bases aligning to TRBD1. Per germline, CDR1 SGHRS and CDR2 YFSETQ. The CDR3 spans 14 residues. After removal of 5 bases from V and 6 bases from J, the junction contained 7 bases not matched to a gene. The CDR3 DNA follows: TGCGCCAGCAGGACAGGGGGCGATTTGGCTGAAGCTTTCTTT. Its protein is CASRTGGDLAEAFF.

Many counts were recorded for this clonotype. The rearrangement uses TRBV30 and TRBJ1-1, with 8 bases identical to TRBD1. V shed 6 bases, J shed 5 bases, and the junction held 8 bases outside the gene matches. The CDR3 extends over 13 amino acids. From germline, CDR1 is GTSNPN and CDR2 SVGIG (reference sequence). CDR3 nucleotide sequence: TGTGCCTGCGAGCTACAGGGGGGGACTGAAGCTTTCTTT. Amino acids: CACELQGGTEAFF.

In its sample, this clonotype was seen a few times. V is TRBV29-1 and J is TRBJ1-1, with D uncertain. The CDR3 is 13 residues long. The germline V gene encodes CDR1 SQVTM and CDR2 ANQGSEA. The V end lost 6 bases, the J end lost 0 bases, and 11 bases lay between the germline ends. CDR3 in DNA: TGCAGCGTCGAGACATCCTTGAACACTGAAGCTTTCTTT. Its protein is CSVETSLNTEAFF.